Presented here are 11 T cell receptor beta chains from one specimen sequenced in a study of T cell responses to AZD1222 COVID-19 vaccine. Method: immunoSEQ multiplex PCR; TCRdb's copy keeps in-frame clones and lacks some. The table has about 130,000 clones, over 75% seen once. The sequencing used peripheral blood, collected on day 0 of AZD1222 vaccination. The receptor set was obtained from an adult in good health.

This chain joins TRBV23-1 and TRBJ1-5; 9 bases are a match to TRBD1. TRBV23-1 is an open reading frame whose function is uncertain. CDR3 length: 16 amino acids. V shed 0 bases, J shed 7 bases, and the junction held 7 bases outside the gene matches. The chain's CDR3 is CASSQSRDREGQPQHF. CDR3 sequence (DNA): TGCGCCAGCAGTCAATCACGGGACAGGGAAGGACAGCCCCAGCATTTT.

V and J are TRBV18 and TRBJ2-1; TRBD2 is a possible D gene (5 bases). There are 15 residues in the CDR3. V gave up 1 base and J gave up 9 bases, with 16 bases separating them. CDR1 and CDR2 (germline): KGHSH, LQKENI. The CDR3 bases are TGTGCCAGCTCACCACTAACCGCCGGGGAGAGTGAGCAGTTCTTC. Protein: CASSPLTAGESEQFF.

The V call is TRBV7-3, the J call TRBJ2-3; 15 bases are a match to TRBD2. The CDR3 has 18 amino acids. Looked up from germline, CDR1 is SGHTA and CDR2 is FQGTGA. V gave up 4 bases and J gave up 10 bases; unmatched junction bases: 15. CDR3 nucleotides: TGTGCCAGCAGCTCGGGGCCGGGACTAGCGGGGGGACATGTCCCGCAGTATTTT. It is translated as CASSSGPGLAGGHVPQYF. The full variable domain, completed using reference TRBV7-3 and TRBJ2-3, is GAGVSQTPSNKVTEKGKYVELRCDPISGHTALYWYRQSLGQGPEFLIYFQGTGAADDSGLPNDRFFAVRPEGSVSTLKIQRTERGDSAVYLCASSSGPGLAGGHVPQYFGPGTRLTVL.

The chain uses TRBV4-1 and TRBJ2-1; D gene unclear. Germline CDR1 is MGHRA and CDR2 is YSYEKL. The germline V and J ends were trimmed by 4 bases and 2 bases, with 12 bases remaining between them. The CDR3 has 15 amino acids. As DNA, the CDR3 is TGCGCCAGCAGCCCAAGGCAGAGCCCCTACAATGAGCAGTTCTTC. This codes for CASSPRQSPYNEQFF.

The chain is built from TRBV2 and TRBJ2-3; perhaps TRBD2 as D (7 bases). The V gene's germline CDR1 is SNHLY and CDR2 FYNNEI. The CDR3 is 16 amino acids. Trimming left V 6 bases short and J 2 bases short, with 18 bases between. CDR3 DNA sequence: TGTGCCAGCAGCCAACGTGGGAGGGGGGACACAGATACGCAGTATTTT. This codes for CASSQRGRGDTDTQYF.

The genes are TRBV10-2 and TRBJ2-1, with D perhaps matching TRBD2 (5 bases). The CDR3 runs 15 residues. V lost 7 bases and J lost 0, with 13 bases in between. CDR1 and CDR2 (germline): WSHSY, SAAADI. The CDR3 protein is CASKAAGLSYNEQFF. The CDR3 bases are TGCGCCAGCAAGGCGGCGGGTCTCTCCTACAATGAGCAGTTCTTC.

This clone was detected a few times. The V and J genes are TRBV4-3 and TRBJ1-4, with TRBD1 identical over 8 bases. CDR1 is LGHNA and CDR2 is YSLEER in the germline V gene. The CDR3 runs to 17 residues. V was clipped by 5 bases and J by 0 bases; unmatched bases: 8. CDR3 sequence: CASSSGGNPATNEKLFF. The DNA of the CDR3 is TGCGCCAGCAGCTCAGGGGGCAACCCCGCAACTAATGAAAAACTGTTTTTT.

The gene calls are TRBV28 and TRBJ1-2; D gene unclear. V lost 4 bases and J lost 6, with 9 bases in between. CDR1 is MDHEN and CDR2 is SYDVKM in the germline V gene. The CDR3 has 12 amino acids. CDR3: CASSSPGDGYTF. CDR3 DNA sequence: TGTGCCAGCAGTTCCCCCGGGGATGGCTACACCTTC.

CDR3 bases: TGTGCCAGCAGCCAAGTTCCGGATACGCAGTATTTT. Translating gives CASSQVPDTQYF. The chain uses TRBV14 and TRBJ2-3; no definite D call. Trimming pared 1 base from V and 6 bases from J, leaving 5 bases between. CDR3 size: 12 residues. From germline, CDR1 is SGHDN and CDR2 FVKESK.

CDR3 in amino acids: CASTGPRPPYEQYF. DNA of the CDR3: TGTGCCAGCACCGGGCCACGGCCCCCCTACGAGCAGTACTTC. The chain employs TRBV6-5 and TRBJ2-7; D is uncertain. Germline CDR1 and CDR2: MNHEY and SVGAGI. The CDR3 covers 14 residues. The V gene lost 7 bases and the J gene lost 2 bases, with 15 bases spanning the gap.

The CDR3 protein is CASSLEGTYNEQFF. As DNA, the CDR3 is TGCGCCAGCAGCTTGGAGGGTACCTACAATGAGCAGTTCTTC. The V gene is TRBV5-1, the J gene TRBJ2-1; unclear D gene. The V and J ends lost 0 bases and 2 bases respectively, with 6 bases between them. CDR1 SGHRS and CDR2 YFSETQ come from the germline V gene. The CDR3 sequence is 14 residues long.